This T cell receptor (beta chain) was recorded in a study of control samples from healthy donors and cancer patients. The assay was immunoSEQ multiplex PCR, and TCRdb's table has in-frame clones only and misses some. The table shows some 130,000 clones, with 92% occurring only once. What was sequenced was blood. The receptor's source is a woman in her fifties or sixties in good health.

Here the CDR3 DNA reads TGTGCCAGCAGCTTAGGAGACAGGGGGAACAACTATGGCTACACCTTC. Translated: CASSLGDRGNNYGYTF. The gene calls are TRBV7-9 and TRBJ1-2, with 9 positions matching TRBD1. Germline V gene lookup returns CDR1 SEHNR and CDR2 FQNEAQ (reference sequence). J lost 2 bases, V lost 1 base, and 5 bases had no gene match. The CDR3 runs 16 residues. The entire variable domain, with the rest obtained from reference TRBV7-9 and TRBJ1-2, is as follows: DTGVSQNPRHKITKRGQNVTFRCDPISEHNRLYWYRQTLGQGPEFLTYFQNEAQLEKSRLLSDRFSAERPKGSFSTLEIQRTEQGDSAMYLCASSLGDRGNNYGYTFGSGTRLTVV.